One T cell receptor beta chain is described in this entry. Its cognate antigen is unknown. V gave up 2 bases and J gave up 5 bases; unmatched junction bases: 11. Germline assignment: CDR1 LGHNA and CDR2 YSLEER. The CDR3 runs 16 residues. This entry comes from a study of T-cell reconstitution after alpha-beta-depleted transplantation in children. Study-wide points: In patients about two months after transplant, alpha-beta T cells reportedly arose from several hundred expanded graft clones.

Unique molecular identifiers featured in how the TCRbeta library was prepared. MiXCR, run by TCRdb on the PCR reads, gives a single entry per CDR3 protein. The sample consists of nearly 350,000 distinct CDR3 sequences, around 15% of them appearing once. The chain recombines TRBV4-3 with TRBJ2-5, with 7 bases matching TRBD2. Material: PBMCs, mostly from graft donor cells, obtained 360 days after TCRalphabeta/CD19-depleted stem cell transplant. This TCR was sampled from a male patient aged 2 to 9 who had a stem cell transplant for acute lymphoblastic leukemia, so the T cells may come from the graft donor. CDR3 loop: CASSQRRTSRGETQYF. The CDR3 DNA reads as TGCGCCAGCAGCCAAAGACGGACTAGTCGGGGCGAGACCCAGTACTTC.